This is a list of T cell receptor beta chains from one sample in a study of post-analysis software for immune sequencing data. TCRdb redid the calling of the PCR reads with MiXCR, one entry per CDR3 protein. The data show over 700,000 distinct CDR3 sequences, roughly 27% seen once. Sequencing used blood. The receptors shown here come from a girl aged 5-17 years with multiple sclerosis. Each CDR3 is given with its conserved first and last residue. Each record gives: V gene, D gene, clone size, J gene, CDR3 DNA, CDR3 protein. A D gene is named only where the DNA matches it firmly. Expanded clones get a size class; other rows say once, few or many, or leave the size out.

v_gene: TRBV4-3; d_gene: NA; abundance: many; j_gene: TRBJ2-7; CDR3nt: TGCGCCAGCAGCCAGAGTGTAGGAACCTACGAGCAGTACTTC; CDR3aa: CASSQSVGTYEQYF
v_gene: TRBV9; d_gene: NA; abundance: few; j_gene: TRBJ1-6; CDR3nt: TGTGCCAGCAGCGTACGACGTTATAATTCACCCCTCCACTTT; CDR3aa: CASSVRRYNSPLHF
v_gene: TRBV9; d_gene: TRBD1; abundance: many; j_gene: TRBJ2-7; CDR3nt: TGTGCCAGCAGCGTCGCGGACAGGGTTTCCGACGAGCAGTACTTC; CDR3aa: CASSVADRVSDEQYF
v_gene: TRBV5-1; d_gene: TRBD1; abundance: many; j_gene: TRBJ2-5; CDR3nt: TGCGCCAGCAGCACCAATACAGGGGGCTGGGGGCAAGAGACCCAGTACTTC; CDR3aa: CASSTNTGGWGQETQYF
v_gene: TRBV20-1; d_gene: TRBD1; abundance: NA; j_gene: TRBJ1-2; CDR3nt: TGCAGTGCTCCCGGGACAGGGTTGGGTGGCTACACCTTC; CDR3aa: CSAPGTGLGGYTF
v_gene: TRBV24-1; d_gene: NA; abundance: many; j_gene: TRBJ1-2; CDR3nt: TGTGCCACCAGGATGGAGGGGAACTATGGCTACACCTTC; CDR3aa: CATRMEGNYGYTF
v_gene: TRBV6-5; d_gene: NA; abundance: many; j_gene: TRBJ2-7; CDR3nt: TGTGCCAGCAGTGCAGCGATCGGCTACGAGCAGTACTTC; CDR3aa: CASSAAIGYEQYF
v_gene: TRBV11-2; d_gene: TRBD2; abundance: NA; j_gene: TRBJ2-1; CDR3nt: TGTGCCAGCAGCCCCATGGGACTAGCGGAGAAAGAGCAGTTCTTC; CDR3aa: CASSPMGLAEKEQFF
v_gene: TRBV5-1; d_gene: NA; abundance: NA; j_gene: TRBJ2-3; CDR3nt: TGCGCCAGCAGCTCGCCACAGGGCCCAGATACGCAGTATTTT; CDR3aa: CASSSPQGPDTQYF
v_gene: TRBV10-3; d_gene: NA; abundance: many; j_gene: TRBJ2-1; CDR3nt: TGTGCCATCACGGAGTGGCCCAGCTCCTACAATGAGCAGTTCTTC; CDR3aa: CAITEWPSSYNEQFF
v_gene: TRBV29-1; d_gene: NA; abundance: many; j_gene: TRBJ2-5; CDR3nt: TGCAGCGTTGAGAGATTGGTAGGGGAGCAGTACTTC; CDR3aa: CSVERLVGEQYF
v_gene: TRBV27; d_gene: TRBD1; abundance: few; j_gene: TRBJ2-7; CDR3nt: TGTGCCAGCAGTTCAACCCCCGGGACAGGGGGAATATACGAGCAGTACTTC; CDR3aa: CASSSTPGTGGIYEQYF
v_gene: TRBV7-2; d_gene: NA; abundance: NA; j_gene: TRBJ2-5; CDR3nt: TGTGCCAGCAGCACGGGACAAACTAGGGCGGAGACCCAGTACTTC; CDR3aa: CASSTGQTRAETQYF
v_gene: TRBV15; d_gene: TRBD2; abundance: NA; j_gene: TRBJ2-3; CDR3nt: TGTGCCACCAGCAGACGACTAGCGGTTAGCACAGATACGCAGTATTTT; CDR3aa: CATSRRLAVSTDTQYF
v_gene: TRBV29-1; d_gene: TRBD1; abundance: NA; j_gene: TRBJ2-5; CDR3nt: TGCAGCATAATAAGAGGGGGCACCCAGTACTTC; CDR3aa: CSIIRGGTQYF
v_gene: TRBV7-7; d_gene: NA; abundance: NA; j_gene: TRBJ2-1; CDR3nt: TGTGCCAGCAGCAGACAGCCTGGAGTACGTGAGCAGTTCTTC; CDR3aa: CASSRQPGVREQFF
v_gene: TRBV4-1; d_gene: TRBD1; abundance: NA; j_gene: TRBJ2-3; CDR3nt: TGCGCCAGCAGCCAGGCCGGACAGGCCACAGATACGCAGTATTTT; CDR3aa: CASSQAGQATDTQYF
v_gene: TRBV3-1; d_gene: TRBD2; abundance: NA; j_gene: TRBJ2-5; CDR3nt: TGTGCCAGCAGCCAAGATCGGCCAGCGGGGATAGCAGAGACCCAGTACTTC; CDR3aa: CASSQDRPAGIAETQYF
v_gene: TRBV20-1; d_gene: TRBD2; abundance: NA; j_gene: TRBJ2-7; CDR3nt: TGCAGTGCTAGGCCGGGACTAGGATTCTACGAGCAGTACTTC; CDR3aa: CSARPGLGFYEQYF
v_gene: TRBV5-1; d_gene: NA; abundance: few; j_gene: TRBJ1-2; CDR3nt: TGCGCCAGCAGCTTGTACAGCCTAGAGGGCTACACCTTC; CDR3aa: CASSLYSLEGYTF